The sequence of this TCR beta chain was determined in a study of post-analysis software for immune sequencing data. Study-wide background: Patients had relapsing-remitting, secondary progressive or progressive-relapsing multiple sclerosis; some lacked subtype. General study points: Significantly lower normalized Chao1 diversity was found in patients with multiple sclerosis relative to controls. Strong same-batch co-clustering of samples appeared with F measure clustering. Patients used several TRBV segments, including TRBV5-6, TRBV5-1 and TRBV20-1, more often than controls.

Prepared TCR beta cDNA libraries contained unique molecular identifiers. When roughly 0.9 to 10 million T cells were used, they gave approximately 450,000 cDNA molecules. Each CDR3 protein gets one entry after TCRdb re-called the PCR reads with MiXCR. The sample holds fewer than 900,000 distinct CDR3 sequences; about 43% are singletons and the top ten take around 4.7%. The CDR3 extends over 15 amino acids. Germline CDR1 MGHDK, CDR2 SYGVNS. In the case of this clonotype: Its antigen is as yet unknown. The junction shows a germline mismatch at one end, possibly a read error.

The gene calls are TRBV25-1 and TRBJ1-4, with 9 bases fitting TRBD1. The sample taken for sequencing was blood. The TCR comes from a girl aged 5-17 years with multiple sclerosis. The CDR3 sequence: CASSEYGTGREKRFF. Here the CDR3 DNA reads TGTGCCAGCAGTGAATATGGGACAGGGAGGGAAAAACGGTTTTTT.